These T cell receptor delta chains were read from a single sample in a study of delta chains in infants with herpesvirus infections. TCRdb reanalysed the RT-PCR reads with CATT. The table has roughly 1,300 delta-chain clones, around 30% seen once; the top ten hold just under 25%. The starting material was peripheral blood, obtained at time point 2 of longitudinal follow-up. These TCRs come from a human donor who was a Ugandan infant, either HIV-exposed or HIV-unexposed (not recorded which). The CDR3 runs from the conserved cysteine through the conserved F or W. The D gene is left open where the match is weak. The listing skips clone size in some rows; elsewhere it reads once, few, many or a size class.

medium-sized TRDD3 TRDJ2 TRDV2 TGTGCCTGTGACACCCTGGTCGACTGGGGGATACCTCTGACAGCACAACTCTTCTTT CACDTLVDWGIPLTAQLFF
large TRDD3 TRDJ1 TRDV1 TGTGCTCTTGGGCCTTCGCCGGATTACTGGGGGATACGAACCGATAAACTCATCTTT CALGPSPDYWGIRTDKLIF
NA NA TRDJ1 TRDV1 TGTGCTCTTGGGGAGGGCCTTCCTTCCTCTATTAGGATACGCTGGACCGATAAACTCATCTTT CALGEGLPSSIRIRWTDKLIF
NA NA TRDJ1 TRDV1 TGTGCTCTTGGGGAGCGGGCGACGACTGACAAACTCATCTTT CALGERATTDKLIF
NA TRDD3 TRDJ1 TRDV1 TGTGCTCTTGGGGATCTACTTCCCCATTTGCCCCTGGGGGATACGCGTTGCACCGATAAACTCATCTTT CALGDLLPHLPLGDTRCTDKLIF
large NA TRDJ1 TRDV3 TGTGCCTTTTCCGATTCTTCCTACGTACCCTGGGGGCTTTACACCGATAAACTCATCTTT CAFSDSSYVPWGLYTDKLIF
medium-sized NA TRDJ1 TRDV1 TGTGCTCTTGGGGCCTTAACCTCAAGGTTCTTCCTTTATGGAACTGGGATTAGGGACACCGATAAACTCATCTTT CALGALTSRFFLYGTGIRDTDKLIF
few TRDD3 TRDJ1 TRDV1 TGTGCTCTTGGGGAACTCGGACTACTTGGGGGATACGCTTACACCGATAAACTCATCTTT CALGELGLLGGYAYTDKLIF
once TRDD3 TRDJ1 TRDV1 TGTGCTCTTGGGGTACGATACTTGGGGATAAGGGGTCGGAAGGGACTCATCTTT CALGVRYLGIRGRKGLIF
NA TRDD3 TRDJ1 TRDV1 TGTGCTCTTGGGGAACTCGTGGGGGATACGCAGTACACCGATAAACTCATCTTT CALGELVGDTQYTDKLIF
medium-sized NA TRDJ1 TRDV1 TGTGCTCTTGGGGCCCCAAGCTTGGAATCAGGTAAACTCATCTTT CALGAPSLESGKLIF
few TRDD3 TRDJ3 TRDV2 TGTGCCTGTGACACCGGTCCTAGGCCGGGACTGGGGATTAGCTCCTGGGACACCCGACAGATGTTTTTC CACDTGPRPGLGISSWDTRQMFF
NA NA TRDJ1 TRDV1 TGTGCTCTTGGGGGGACGTGGGTCCTAGCGGGGACTTACACCGATAAACTCATCTTT CALGGTWVLAGTYTDKLIF
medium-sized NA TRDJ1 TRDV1 TGTGCTCTTGGAGCCCACACCGATAAACTCATCTTT CALGAHTDKLIF
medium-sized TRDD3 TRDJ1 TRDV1 TGTGCTCTTGTTCTCCCTTCGACAGGGGATAGTAGGGACACCGATAAACTCATCTTT CALVLPSTGDSRDTDKLIF
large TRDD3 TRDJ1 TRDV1 TGTGCTCTTGGGGAACCACCCGAGGCATGGGTCAACTGGGGGACCCGGGAAGTCGATAAACTCATCTTT CALGEPPEAWVNWGTREVDKLIF
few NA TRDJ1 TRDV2 TGTGCCTGTGACACGCTCACTGGAGATTCCGATAAACTCATCTTT CACDTLTGDSDKLIF
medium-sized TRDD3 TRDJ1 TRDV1 TGTGCTCTTGGGTACGCCGGCCTTCCTCGTTACTGGGGGAAGGCCGATAAACTCATCTTT CALGYAGLPRYWGKADKLIF
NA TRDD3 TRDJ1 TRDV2 TGTGCCTGTGACGCTTTACTGGGGGATGCCACCGATAAACTCATCTTT CACDALLGDATDKLIF
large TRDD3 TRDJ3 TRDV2 TGTGCCTGTGACACCGTACTGGGGGATACCCCTTCCTGGGACACCCGACAGATGTTTTTC CACDTVLGDTPSWDTRQMFF
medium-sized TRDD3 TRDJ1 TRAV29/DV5 TGTGCAGCAAGCGCGCTCAGACTGGGGGATTTGGACACCGATAAACTCATCTTT CAASALRLGDLDTDKLIF
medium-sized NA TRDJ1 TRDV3 TGTGCCTTCTTTTCCTTCCCCGTGATGCTAGAACCCGATAAACTCATCTTT CAFFSFPVMLEPDKLIF
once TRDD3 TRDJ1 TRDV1 TGTGCTCTTGGGGAACGGGGATTCACTTTTGGGGGATACGGTAAACTCATCTTT CALGERGFTFGGYGKLIF
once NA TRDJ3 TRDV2 TGTGCCTGTGACCACCCCGGAGGGGGCCGCTCCTGGGACACCCGACAGATGTTTTTC CACDHPGGGRSWDTRQMFF
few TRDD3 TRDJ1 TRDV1 TGTGCTCTTGGGGAAATCTCCCGGGACGCTTCTGGGGATACCTACGATAAACTCATCTTT CALGEISRDASGDTYDKLIF
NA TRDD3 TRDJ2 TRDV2 TGTGCCTGTGACACCCTGGGGGATGCTTTGACAGCACAACTCTTCTTT CACDTLGDALTAQLFF
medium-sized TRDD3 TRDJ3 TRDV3 TGTGCCTTGGGGACCAAGGGTACTTACTGGGGGTTACCGGACACCCGACAGATGTTTTTC CALGTKGTYWGLPDTRQMFF
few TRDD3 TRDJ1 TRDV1 TGTGCTCTTGGGGCCCCTCAACTGGGGGATACAGGAGGGACCGATAAACTCATCTTT CALGAPQLGDTGGTDKLIF
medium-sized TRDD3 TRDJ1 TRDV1 TGTGCTCTTGGGGACCCTACCCTTTCCCTGGGGGTTAGGTACACCGATAAACTCATCTTT CALGDPTLSLGVRYTDKLIF
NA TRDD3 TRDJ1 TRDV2 TGTGCCTGTGACACTGTACTGGGGGATACCTCCTGGGACACCGATAAACTCATCTTT CACDTVLGDTSWDTDKLIF
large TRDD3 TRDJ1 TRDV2 TGTGCCTGTGACACCGTTGGTGGGGGATACCCATATAAACTCATCTTT CACDTVGGGYPYKLIF
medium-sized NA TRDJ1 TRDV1 TGTGCTCTTGGGGAACTCTACACCGATAAACTCATCTTT CALGELYTDKLIF
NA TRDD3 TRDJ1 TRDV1 TGTGCTCTTGGGGAAAAAGAATTCCTGTGGGGGGATAGTGGAACCGATAAACTCATCTTT CALGEKEFLWGDSGTDKLIF
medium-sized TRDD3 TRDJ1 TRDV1 TGTGCTCTTGGGGAAACCCCGCTTCTCCTACGAGAGAGGATTGGGGATACGGGGCTGGAGAGCGATAAACTCATCTTT CALGETPLLLRERIGDTGLESDKLIF
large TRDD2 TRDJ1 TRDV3 TGTGCCTTTAACCCTTCCTACGTCTACTGGGGATACACCGATAAACTCATCTTT CAFNPSYVYWGYTDKLIF
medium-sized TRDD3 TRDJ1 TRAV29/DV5 TGTGCAGCAAGCGCGGATAGGACGTTCCTAACATCCGATGGGGGATACGCCGATAAACTCATCTTT CAASADRTFLTSDGGYADKLIF
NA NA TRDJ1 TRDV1 TGTGCTCTTGGGGAATGGATACTGCCCCATCACACCGATAAACTCATCTTT CALGEWILPHHTDKLIF
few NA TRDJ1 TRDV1 TGTGCTCTTGGGGAGCGGGCGACGACTGACGAACTCATCTTT CALGERATTDELIF
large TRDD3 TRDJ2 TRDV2 TGTGCCTGTGACATACTGGGGGATACAGCACAACTCTTCTTT CACDILGDTAQLFF
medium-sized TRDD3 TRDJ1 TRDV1 TGTGCTCTATTCATTTACTGGGGGATTATCAGTAGGTACACCGATAAACTCATCTTT CALFIYWGIISRYTDKLIF
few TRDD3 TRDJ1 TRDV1 TGTGCTCTTGGGGAAAAAGAATTCCTGTGGGGGGATAGTGGAGCCGATAAACTCATCTTT CALGEKEFLWGDSGADKLIF
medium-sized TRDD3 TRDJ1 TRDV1 TGTGCTCTTGGGGAAAGGTCGACTGGGGGATACGCGGGGGGACTCATCTTT CALGERSTGGYAGGLIF
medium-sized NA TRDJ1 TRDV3 TGTGCCTTCCGCCTTCCTACTGGGGGACCCGCGGGGTACACCGATAAACTCATCTTT CAFRLPTGGPAGYTDKLIF
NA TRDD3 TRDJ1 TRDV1 TGTGCTCTTGGGGAAGTATGGCCTTCTCCATACTGGGGGATACGCCCCTGGTACACCGATAAACTCATCTTT CALGEVWPSPYWGIRPWYTDKLIF
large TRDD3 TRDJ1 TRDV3 TGTGCCTCCGATTACTGGGGGTTGTACACCGATAAACTCATCTTT CASDYWGLYTDKLIF
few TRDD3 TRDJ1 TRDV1 TGTGCTCTTGGGGATTACCAATCACCCACTGGGGGATACTGTTTCTTGTACACCGATAAACTCATCTTT CALGDYQSPTGGYCFLYTDKLIF
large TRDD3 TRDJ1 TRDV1 TGTGCTCTTGGGGATTCCTGGGGGATAGTCCGGTACACCGATAAACTCATCTTT CALGDSWGIVRYTDKLIF
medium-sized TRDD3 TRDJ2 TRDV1 TGTGCTCTTGGGCCCCCTCCCCTTTGGGGGATAACTTTGACAGCACAACTCTTCTTT CALGPPPLWGITLTAQLFF
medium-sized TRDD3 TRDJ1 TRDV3 TGTGCGCGAAGGCCCCCCTACTGGGGATTATCGGGGCACACCGATAAACTCATCTTT CARRPPYWGLSGHTDKLIF
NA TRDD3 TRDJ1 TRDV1 TGTGCTCTTGGGGAACGGCCAAACGAGGGGTTGGGGGATTTTAAACTCATCTTT CALGERPNEGLGDFKLIF
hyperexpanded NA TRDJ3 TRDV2 TGTGCCTGTGACACCTGGGCTCCCTACTCCTGGGACACCCGACAGATGTTTTTC CACDTWAPYSWDTRQMFF
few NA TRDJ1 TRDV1 TGTGCTCTTGGGGAGGCCTTCCTACGTCCGTACTGGGGGACGTACACCGATAAACTCATCTTT CALGEAFLRPYWGTYTDKLIF
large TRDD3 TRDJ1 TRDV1 TGTGCTCTTGGAGATCCCAAGTGGGGATACATAACGGGCGATAAACTCATCTTT CALGDPKWGYITGDKLIF
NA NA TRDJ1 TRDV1 TGTGCTCTTGGGGAACTAAAAGGTCCCCCCTCGTACACCGATAAACTCATCTTT CALGELKGPPSYTDKLIF
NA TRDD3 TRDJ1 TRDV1 TGTGCTCTTGGCGGCGGGGGATACGCTGGGGGAACCGATAAACTCATCTTT CALGGGGYAGGTDKLIF
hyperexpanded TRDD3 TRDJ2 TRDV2 TGTGCCTGTGACGCCTCTTTCCCTACTGGGGGAAGTTTAGCTTTGACAGCACAACTCTTCTTT CACDASFPTGGSLALTAQLFF
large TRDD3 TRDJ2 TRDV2 TGTGCCTGTGACACCTGGGGGATGACAGCACAACTCTTCTTT CACDTWGMTAQLFF
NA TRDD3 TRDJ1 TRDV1 TGTGCTCTTGGGGAACGAAGTAATCGGCCCTTGGGGGAGAGGTACACCGATAAACTCATCTTT CALGERSNRPLGERYTDKLIF
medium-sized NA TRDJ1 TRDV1 TGTGCTCTTGGGGAACTAAAACGAGCCTACGTCCCTACTGGGTGGTTTACCACCGATAAACTCATCTTT CALGELKRAYVPTGWFTTDKLIF